This T cell receptor (beta chain) was observed in a study of blood T cell repertoires in COVID-19. As for the study in general: Samples of COVID-19 (acute and convalescent) were obtained from the United States, Italy and Spain. PBMCs, B-cell-depleted T cells, or T cells were the source of the cDNA or gDNA that made up the material.

This CDR3 contains 14 residues. Trimming pared 3 bases from V and 6 bases from J, leaving 16 bases between. Germline V gene data show CDR1 as SGHNT and CDR2 as YYREEE (reference sequence). Only one count was recorded for this clone. Authors' data handling: Reference gene primer amplification gave estimated nucleated cell counts. The protocol was immunoSEQ multiplex PCR, while the TCRdb copy is restricted to in-frame clones and leaves out a portion. D and trimming come from the DNA, and the V and J calls and clone size come from that table. Among fewer than 120,000 clones, about 85% were seen once, and the ten largest hold around 5.1%.

The chain has TRBV5-4 and TRBJ2-7, with D perhaps TRBD1 (6 bases). The TCR comes from a human donor in a cohort sampled during active COVID-19. The sample was peripheral blood. The CDR3 DNA reads as TGTGCCAGCAGCTCAGGACAGCCCTTAAGCGAGCAGTACTTC. It encodes CASSSGQPLSEQYF.